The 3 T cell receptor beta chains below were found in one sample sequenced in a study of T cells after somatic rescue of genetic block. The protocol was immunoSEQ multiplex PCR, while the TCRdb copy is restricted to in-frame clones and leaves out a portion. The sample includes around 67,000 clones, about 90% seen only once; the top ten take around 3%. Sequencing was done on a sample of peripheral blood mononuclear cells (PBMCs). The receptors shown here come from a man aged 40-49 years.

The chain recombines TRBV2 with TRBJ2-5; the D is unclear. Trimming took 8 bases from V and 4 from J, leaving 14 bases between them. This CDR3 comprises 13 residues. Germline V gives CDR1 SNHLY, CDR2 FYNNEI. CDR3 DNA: TGTGCCAGCGGTCTCTACCCCGGAGAGACCCAGTACTTC. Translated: CASGLYPGETQYF.

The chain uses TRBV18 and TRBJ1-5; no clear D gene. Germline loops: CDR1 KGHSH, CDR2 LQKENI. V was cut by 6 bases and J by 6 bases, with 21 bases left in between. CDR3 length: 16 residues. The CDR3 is CASSNTGNLKSQPQHF. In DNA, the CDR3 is TGTGCCAGCTCCAATACCGGGAACTTGAAAAGTCAGCCCCAGCATTTT.

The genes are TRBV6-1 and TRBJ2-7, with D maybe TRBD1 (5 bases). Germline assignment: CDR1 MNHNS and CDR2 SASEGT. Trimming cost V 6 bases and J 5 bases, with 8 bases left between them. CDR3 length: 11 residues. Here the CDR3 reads CASRGVDEQYF. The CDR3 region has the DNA TGTGCCAGCAGAGGGGTGGACGAGCAGTACTTC.